This T cell receptor (beta chain) was obtained from a study of tumor-infiltrating lymphocytes in primary liver carcinoma. This CDR3 spans 16 amino acids. J gave up 5 bases and V 0 bases, and 6 bases lay outside the gene matches. From germline, CDR1 is MNHEY and CDR2 SVGAGI. The researchers produced TCR beta cDNA from 450 to 600 ng total RNA with a constant-region primer. Slightly modified ARM-PCR served as the procedure for the TCR beta libraries. These libraries came from three rounds of nested multiplex PCR. A C-beta reverse primer was combined with TRBV1-TRBV30 forward primers in the first two PCR rounds, and each round had 10 cycles. TCRdb analysed the multiplex PCR reads with MiXCR anew, one entry per CDR3 protein. Of fewer than 250,000 distinct CDR3 sequences detected, roughly two thirds appear once; the ten largest clones hold around 7.1%. This clonotype has ten or more counts. Out of unsorted whole blood came the blood RNA, and germline DNA was extracted as well.

The clonotype was recovered from a woman in her sixties or seventies with primary liver carcinoma and hepatitis B virus infection. The gene calls are TRBV6-5 and TRBJ2-1; 8 bases fit TRBD2. Sequences were obtained from peripheral blood. In DNA form, the CDR3 reads TGTGCCAGCAGTTACTCGAGTCTAGCGGGCCACAATGAGCAGTTCTTC. Its translation is CASSYSSLAGHNEQFF.